This TCR beta chain was captured in a study of human T cells and chemical hapten exposure (dated by TCRdb to about 2021). Study-level background: For sensitization, 2% DPC in acetone was applied to a roughly 2 cm by roughly 2 cm area of upper inner arm skin. Throughout the roughly 24-week study period, patients were also given weekly therapeutic DPC doses on the scalp. Patch testing was performed on the upper back with Finn chambers containing 0.01% DPC, and the patch tests were scored after 6 days according to International Contact Dermatitis Research Group standards. The patient cohort, mostly female, included alopecia areata with under or over 50% scalp involvement, alopecia totalis and alopecia universalis. Libraries were pooled for sequencing, and per-sample TCR yields varied mainly because of small differences in library volumes within the pool. This study followed changes in the peripheral blood TCR repertoire in vivo during primary and secondary sensitization of alopecia patients to the hapten diphenylcyclopropenone (DPC). Blood samples were taken from patients before sensitization (week 0) and at 2, 6 and about 24 weeks after DPC sensitization. Blood for TCR sequencing was provided by twenty-nine alopecia patients at one to four time points (pre-sensitization, 2, 6 and 24 weeks). The research as a whole found: Compared with pre-sensitization or healthy control sets, expanded TCRs formed significantly more large CDR3 similarity clusters, which is consistent with antigen-driven responses. After repeated subsampling, the strength of the expansion versus patch-test correlation and the threshold at which it became significant changed. A positive correlation was found between the number of PT1 expanded TCRs and patch test score, with significance reached at thresholds 8, 16 and 32 but not 4. Because every patient had alopecia, a presumed autoimmune disease, the patients' immune response might differ from that of healthy individuals. DPC sensitization did not change how many TCRs were above 1 in 1000 frequency, and no evidence was found of alterations in global repertoire structure.

From the cysteine up to the phenylalanine, the CDR3 has a length of 14 residues. The entry retains the CDR3 DNA only, 42 bases that are in frame from base 1. Here V drops 5 bases and J drops 9 bases, and the junction holds 9 bases not matched to any gene. Via the germline V gene, CDR1 is SGHVS and CDR2 FNYEAQ. A word on this clonotype: Which antigen it targets is not known. No qualities accompany the bases; no much larger clone lies one base away.

The sample's time point label is to be understood as: patch test 1, 2 weeks after DPC sensitization. The intended sense of this specimen's treatment or condition label: therapeutic diphenylcyclopropenone sensitization with weekly scalp DPC. At each patch-test visit, blood was drawn before the patch test was applied. Patients were considered eligible if aged 18 to 70, diagnosed with alopecia and deemed suitable for DPC therapy, and patients were excluded if pregnant. Total RNA was extracted from unfractionated whole blood collected in Tempus Blood RNA tubes. Libraries were made using RACE. Reads for this sample came from a NextSeq 500. During library preparation, unique molecular identifiers were attached to individual cDNA molecules so that TCRs could be counted in a quantitative, reproducible way. From each blood RNA sample, both TCR alpha and TCR beta chains were sequenced. The source study handled its data this way. A median of around 96,000 TCRs per sample was observed, with a range of about 20,000 to 750,000. V, J and CDR3 annotation of the TCR reads was performed with the Decombinator software suite. For the PS versus PT1 abundance plots, all samples were subsampled to the same number of TCRs (28,000). TCRs were defined as expanded if absent before sensitization and observed at least eight times at the 2-week time point. TCRdb reworked the public reads: Q25 trimming with fastp, MiXCR clone assembly, productive beta chains retained. Each CDR3 protein appears once, grouped with its most common genes and DNA. The V and J calls come from TCRdb's annotation, not from the publication. The sample yields 150,000 to 200,000 distinct CDR3 sequences; 14% were counted once. The ten largest clones add up to 1.5% to 2% of the sample.

This sequence uses TRBV7-6 and TRBJ2-1; 8 central nucleotides agree with TRBD1. The input for sequencing was whole blood, taken in connection with sensitization to the hapten diphenylcyclopropenone (DPC). The sequence was obtained from a woman younger than 45 with alopecia areata. Some clones in this sample may be carry-over from other donors' samples. DNA sequence: TGTGCCAGCAGCCGACAGGGGTACCGGGTTGAGCAGTTCTTC. It translates as CASSRQGYRVEQFF.